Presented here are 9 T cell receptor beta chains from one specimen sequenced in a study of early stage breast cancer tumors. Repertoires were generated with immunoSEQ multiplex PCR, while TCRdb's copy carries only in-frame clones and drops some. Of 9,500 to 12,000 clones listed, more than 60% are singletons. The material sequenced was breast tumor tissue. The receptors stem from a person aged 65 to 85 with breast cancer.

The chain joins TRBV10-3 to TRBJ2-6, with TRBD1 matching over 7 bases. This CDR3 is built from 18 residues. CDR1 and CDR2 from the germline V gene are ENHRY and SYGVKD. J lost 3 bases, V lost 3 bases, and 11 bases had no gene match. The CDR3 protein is CAISDPTGTPLGANVLTF. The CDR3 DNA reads TGTGCCATCAGTGACCCGACAGGGACCCCTCTTGGGGCCAACGTCCTGACTTTC.

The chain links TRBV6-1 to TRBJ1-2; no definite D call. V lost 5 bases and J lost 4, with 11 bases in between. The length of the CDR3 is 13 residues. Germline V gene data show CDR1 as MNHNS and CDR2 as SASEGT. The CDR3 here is CASSLTEGYGYTF. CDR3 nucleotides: TGTGCCAGCAGTTTGACCGAGGGCTATGGCTACACCTTC.

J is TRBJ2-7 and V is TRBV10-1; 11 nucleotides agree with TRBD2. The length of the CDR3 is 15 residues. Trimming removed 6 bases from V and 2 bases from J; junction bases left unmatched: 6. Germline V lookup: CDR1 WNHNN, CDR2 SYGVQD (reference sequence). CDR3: CASSTGTSGTYEQYF. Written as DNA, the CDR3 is TGCGCCAGCAGCACCGGGACTAGCGGAACCTACGAGCAGTACTTC.

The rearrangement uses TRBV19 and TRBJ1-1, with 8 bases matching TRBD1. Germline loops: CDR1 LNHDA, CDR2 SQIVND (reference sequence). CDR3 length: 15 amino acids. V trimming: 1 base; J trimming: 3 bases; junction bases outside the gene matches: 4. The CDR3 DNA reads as TGTGCCAGTAGTATAGTTGCAGGGGGCTACACTGAAGCTTTCTTT. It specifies CASSIVAGGYTEAFF.

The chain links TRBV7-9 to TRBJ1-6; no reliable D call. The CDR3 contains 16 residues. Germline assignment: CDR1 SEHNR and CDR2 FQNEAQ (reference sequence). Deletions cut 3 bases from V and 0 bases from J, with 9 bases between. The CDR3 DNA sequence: TGTGCCAGCAGCTTTGGCACAAGCTCCTATAATTCACCCCTCCACTTT. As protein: CASSFGTSSYNSPLHF.

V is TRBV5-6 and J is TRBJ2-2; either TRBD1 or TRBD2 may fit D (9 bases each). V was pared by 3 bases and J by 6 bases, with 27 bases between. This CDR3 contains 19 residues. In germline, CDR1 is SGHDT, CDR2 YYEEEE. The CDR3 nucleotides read TGTGCCAGCAGCTCGGCGACAGGGGGGGAAGCGGGAGGCCCCGGGGAGCTGTTTTTT. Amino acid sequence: CASSSATGGEAGGPGELFF.

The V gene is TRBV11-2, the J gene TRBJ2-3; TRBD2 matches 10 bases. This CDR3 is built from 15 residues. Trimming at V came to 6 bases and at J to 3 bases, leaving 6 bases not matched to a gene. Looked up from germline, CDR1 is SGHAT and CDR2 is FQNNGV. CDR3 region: CASRRERGGTDTQYF. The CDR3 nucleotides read TGTGCCAGCAGACGAGAGCGGGGGGGGACAGATACGCAGTATTTT. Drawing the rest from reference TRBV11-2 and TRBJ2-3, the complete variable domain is EAGVAQSPRYKIIEKRQSVAFWCNPISGHATLYWYQQILGQGPKLLIQFQNNGVVDDSQLPKDRFSAERLKGVDSTLKIQPAKLEDSAVYLCASRRERGGTDTQYFGPGTRLTVL.

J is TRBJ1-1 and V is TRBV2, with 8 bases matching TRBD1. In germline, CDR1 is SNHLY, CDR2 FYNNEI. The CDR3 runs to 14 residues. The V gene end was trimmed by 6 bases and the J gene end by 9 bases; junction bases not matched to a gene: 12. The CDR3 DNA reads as TGTGCCAGCAGCGGGGACGGACAGGGTGGGAAAGCTTTCTTT. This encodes CASSGDGQGGKAFF.

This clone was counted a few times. CDR3 loop: CASSLTSNAEAFF. The CDR3 nucleotides read TGCGCCAGCAGCTTGACAAGTAACGCTGAAGCTTTCTTT. The chain employs TRBV5-1 and TRBJ1-1; D is uncertain. V shed 1 base and J shed 6 bases, with 10 bases lying between them. From germline, CDR1 is SGHRS and CDR2 YFSETQ. The CDR3 is 13 residues long.